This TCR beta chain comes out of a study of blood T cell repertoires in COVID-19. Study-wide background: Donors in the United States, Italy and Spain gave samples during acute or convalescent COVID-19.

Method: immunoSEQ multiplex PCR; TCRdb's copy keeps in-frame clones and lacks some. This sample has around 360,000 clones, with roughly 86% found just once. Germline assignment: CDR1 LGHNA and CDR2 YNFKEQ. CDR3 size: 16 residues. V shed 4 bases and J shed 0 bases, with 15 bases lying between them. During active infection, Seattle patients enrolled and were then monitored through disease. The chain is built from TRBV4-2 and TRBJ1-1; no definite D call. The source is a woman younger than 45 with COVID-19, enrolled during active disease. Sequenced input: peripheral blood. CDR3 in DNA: TGTGCCAGCAGCCTCCGGGAGAACAGCCTGAACACTGAAGCTTTCTTT. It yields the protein CASSLRENSLNTEAFF.